The clone carrying this TCR beta chain was observed a few times. Its antigen is not known. cDNA reverse transcribed from extracted RNA served as the sequencing template. The data were produced by immunoSEQ multiplex PCR, yet TCRdb's version contains in-frame clones alone and is incomplete. Of around 190,000 clones in the sample, roughly 64% are singletons; the top ten hold around 4.3%. Stated treatment: oral pan-JAK inhibitor, 5-10 mg twice daily. As part of sample collection, lesional scalp punch biopsies and peripheral blood were taken from alopecia areata patients. Using a FACSAria, the CD4+ and CD8+ T cells were sorted from the PBMCs. This sample is part of a study of CD8+ T cells in alopecia areata. Study details: Treated individuals took tofacitinib by mouth, 5 to 10 mg twice daily.

Trimming shortened V by 3 bases and J by 7 bases, and 13 bases separated the two germline ends. There are 14 residues in the CDR3. Germline V gene data show CDR1 as MNHEY and CDR2 as SMNVEV (reference sequence). Whole-study findings and limits: Many expanded lesional clones persisted in scalp and blood during tofacitinib treatment.

The material sequenced was CD4+ T cells sorted from blood, taken at week 4, from a patient treated with tofacitinib. The sequence was collected from a human donor with alopecia areata. J is TRBJ1-5 and V is TRBV27; D is undetermined. The CDR3 sequence: CASSFSVARQPQHF. The CDR3 DNA is TGTGCCAGCAGTTTTTCGGTCGCGAGGCAGCCCCAGCATTTT.